This TCR beta chain emerged from a study of read filtering for tumor transcriptome and immune sequencing. Overall study context: Whole-transcriptome libraries were prepared after DNase treatment. Notes on the study in general: The CD138-negative fraction was mixed bone marrow immune cells, not pure T cells. About 80% of IR-seq clonotypes had a single read, yet these held approximately 3.7% of reads. Compared with RNA-seq, IR-seq gave much higher clonotype depth and reliability.

The CDR3 spans 16 residues. Germline CDR1 and CDR2: SGHNT and YYREEE (reference sequence). Deletions cut 4 bases from V and 1 base from J, with 14 bases between. From about 400 ng of RNA, a library with molecular barcoded alpha/delta and beta/gamma adaptors was made. Each CDR3 protein is one row after TCRdb ran MiXCR on the reads. The sample carries roughly 130,000 distinct CDR3 sequences, under 15% recorded once. The table lists this clonotype with a few counts. The target antigen is unknown. The specimen sequenced was a population of CD138-negative cells sorted from bone marrow. This sequence joins TRBV5-4 and TRBJ2-2; D possibly uses TRBD1 or TRBD2 (5 bases each). The receptor was isolated from a donor at least 40 years old with multiple myeloma. CDR3 region: CASSPGGTQNTGELFF. The CDR3 region has the DNA TGTGCCAGCAGCCCGGGTGGGACCCAGAACACCGGGGAGCTGTTTTTT.